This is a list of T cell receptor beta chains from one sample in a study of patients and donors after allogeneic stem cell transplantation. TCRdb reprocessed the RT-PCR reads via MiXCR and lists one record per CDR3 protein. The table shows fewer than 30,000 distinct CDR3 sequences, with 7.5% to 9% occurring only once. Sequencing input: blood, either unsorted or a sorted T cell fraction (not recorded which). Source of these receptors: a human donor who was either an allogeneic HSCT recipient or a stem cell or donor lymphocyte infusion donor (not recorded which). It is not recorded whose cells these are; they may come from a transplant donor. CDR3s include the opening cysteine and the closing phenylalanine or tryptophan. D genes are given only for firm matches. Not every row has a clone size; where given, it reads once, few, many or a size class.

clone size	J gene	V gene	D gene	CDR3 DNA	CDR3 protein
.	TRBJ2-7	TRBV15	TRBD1	TGTGCCACCAGCAGAGAAAGACAGGGGGCGTACGAGCAGTACTTC	CATSRERQGAYEQYF
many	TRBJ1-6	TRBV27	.	TGTGCCAGCAGTTCCAAGGTCGGGTTGGGATCACCCCTCCACTTT	CASSSKVGLGSPLHF
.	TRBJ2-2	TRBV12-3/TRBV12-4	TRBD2	TGTGCCAGCAGTTTATATACCCCGGGACTAGGTGGAACCGGGGAGCTGTTTTTT	CASSLYTPGLGGTGELFF
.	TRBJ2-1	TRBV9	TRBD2	TGTGCCAGCAGCGTAGGGCTGCGGGGGGGCAGGTCAGGGCACAATGAGCAGTTCTTC	CASSVGLRGGRSGHNEQFF
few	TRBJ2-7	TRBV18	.	TGTGCCAGCTCACTAACCCGGGGGAACTACGAGCAGTACTTC	CASSLTRGNYEQYF
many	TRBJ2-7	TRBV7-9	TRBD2	TGTGCCAGCAGCTTTAGCGGGAGGGAGGAAGAGCAGTACTTC	CASSFSGREEEQYF
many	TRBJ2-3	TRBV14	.	TGTGCCAGCAGCCAAAAAGATCGGTGGGACTTCCACGGCGGGTCCACAGATACGCAGTATTTT	CASSQKDRWDFHGGSTDTQYF
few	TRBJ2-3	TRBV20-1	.	TGCAGTGCTAGCGGGACTAGCACAGATACGCAGTATTTT	CSASGTSTDTQYF
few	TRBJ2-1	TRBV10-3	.	TGTGCCATCAGTGACATGAGACACAATGAGCAGTTCTTC	CAISDMRHNEQFF
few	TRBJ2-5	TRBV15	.	TGTGCCACCAGCCATCGACTGATGTACCAAGAGACCCAGTACTTC	CATSHRLMYQETQYF
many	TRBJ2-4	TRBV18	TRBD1	TGTGCCAGCTCACCAAGGTGGACAGGCGAAAACATTCAGTACTTC	CASSPRWTGENIQYF
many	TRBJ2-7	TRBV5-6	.	TGTGCCAGCAGCCTGGTGGTCGAGACAGGAGGGTACGAGCAGTACTTC	CASSLVVETGGYEQYF
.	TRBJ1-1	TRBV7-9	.	TGTGCCAGCAGCTTAGTGGGGGGGGAAACTGAAGCTTTCTTT	CASSLVGGETEAFF
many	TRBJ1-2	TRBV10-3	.	TGTGCCGCCGGCCACTATGGCTACACCTTC	CAAGHYGYTF
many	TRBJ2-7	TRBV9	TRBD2	TGTGCCAGCAGCGTCTCGGGGGGACCCTACGAGCAGTACTTC	CASSVSGGPYEQYF
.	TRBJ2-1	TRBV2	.	TGTGCCAGCAGAACCGAATTACACAATGAGCAGTTCTTC	CASRTELHNEQFF
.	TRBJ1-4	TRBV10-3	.	TGTGCCATCAGTGCTGACCCAGAGGCGGGAGAACTGTTTTTT	CAISADPEAGELFF
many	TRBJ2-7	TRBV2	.	TGTGCCAGCAGTGTAGGCAGGTCCTTTTCCTACGAGCAGTACTTC	CASSVGRSFSYEQYF
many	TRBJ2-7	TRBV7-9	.	TGTGCCAGCAGCCGGGACGGCTACGAGCAGTACTTC	CASSRDGYEQYF
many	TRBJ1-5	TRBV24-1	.	TGTGCCACCAGCGGGACTTACAGTAGCAATCAGCCCCAGCATTTT	CATSGTYSSNQPQHF
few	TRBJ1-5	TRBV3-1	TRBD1	TGTGCCAGCAGCCAAGATATGGGACAGGGGAGTCAGCCCCAGCATTTT	CASSQDMGQGSQPQHF
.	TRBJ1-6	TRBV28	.	TGTGCCAGCAGCGCCCAAGGCACCCAGGGCTCCTATAATTCACCCCTCCACTTT	CASSAQGTQGSYNSPLHF
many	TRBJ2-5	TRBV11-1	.	TGTGCCAGCAGCTTAGGTCCAAACCAAGAGACCCAGTACTTC	CASSLGPNQETQYF
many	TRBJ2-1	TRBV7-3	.	TGTGCCAGCAGCTTAGACAGTGACAATGAGCAGTTCTTC	CASSLDSDNEQFF
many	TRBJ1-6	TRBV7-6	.	TGTGCCAGCAGCTTAGGGGGGCTCAATTCACCCCTCCACTTT	CASSLGGLNSPLHF
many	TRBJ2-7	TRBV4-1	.	TGCGCCAGCAGCCAAGATCTTTCCGGGCCCTACGAGCAGTACTTC	CASSQDLSGPYEQYF
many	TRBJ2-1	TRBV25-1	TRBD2	TGTGCCAGCGGCCCAACGACTAGCGGGAGGAACACTGAGCAGTTCTTC	CASGPTTSGRNTEQFF
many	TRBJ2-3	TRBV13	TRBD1	TGTGCCAGCAGCTTGACAGGGGAACTCGATACGCAGTATTTT	CASSLTGELDTQYF
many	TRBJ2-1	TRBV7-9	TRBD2	TGTGCCACCCGGCGGGGGGGGGAGTTCTTC	CATRRGGEFF